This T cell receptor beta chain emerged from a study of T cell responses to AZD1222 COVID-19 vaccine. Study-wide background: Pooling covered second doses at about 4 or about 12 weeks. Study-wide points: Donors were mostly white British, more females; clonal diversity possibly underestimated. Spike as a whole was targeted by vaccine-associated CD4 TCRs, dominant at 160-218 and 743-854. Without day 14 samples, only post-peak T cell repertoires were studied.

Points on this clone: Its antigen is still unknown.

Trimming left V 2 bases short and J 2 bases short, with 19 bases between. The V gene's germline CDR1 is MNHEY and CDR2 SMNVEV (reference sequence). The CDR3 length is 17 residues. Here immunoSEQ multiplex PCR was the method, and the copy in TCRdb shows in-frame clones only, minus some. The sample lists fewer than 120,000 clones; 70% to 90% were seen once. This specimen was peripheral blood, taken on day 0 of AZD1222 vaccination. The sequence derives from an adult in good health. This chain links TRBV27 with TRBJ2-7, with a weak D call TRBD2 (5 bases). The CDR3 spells CASSLRGFPLEAYEQYF. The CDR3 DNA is TGTGCCAGCAGTTTAAGAGGGTTCCCCCTCGAAGCCTACGAGCAGTACTTC.